Sequencing of this TCR beta chain was carried out in a study of blood T cell repertoires in COVID-19. Whole-study context: Researchers got acute and convalescent COVID-19 samples from the United States, Italy and Spain. PBMCs, B-cell-depleted T cells, or T cells were the source of the cDNA or gDNA that made up the material.

How the authors handled the data: Nucleated cell number was recorded as an estimate derived from reference gene primer amplification. The table came from immunoSEQ multiplex PCR; TCRdb's copy has only in-frame clones and leaves some out. V, J and clone size were drawn from that table, and D and trimming were deduced from the DNA. The sample includes some 120,000 clones, more than 70% of them seen just once. The CDR3 spans 15 residues. The germline V gene encodes CDR1 MNHEY and CDR2 SVGAGI. Between the trimmed V and J ends, which lost 9 bases and 10 bases, there was a span of 22 bases. Those enrolled in Seattle joined during active infection and were followed longitudinally afterward.

The material sequenced was peripheral blood. V usage is TRBV6-5 and J usage is TRBJ1-6; D is unresolved. The receptor was derived from a woman of 80 years or more with COVID-19, enrolled during active disease. CDR3 amino acids: CASRTGGGRHSPLHF. DNA of the CDR3: TGTGCCAGTAGGACGGGCGGCGGGAGGCACTCACCCCTCCACTTT.